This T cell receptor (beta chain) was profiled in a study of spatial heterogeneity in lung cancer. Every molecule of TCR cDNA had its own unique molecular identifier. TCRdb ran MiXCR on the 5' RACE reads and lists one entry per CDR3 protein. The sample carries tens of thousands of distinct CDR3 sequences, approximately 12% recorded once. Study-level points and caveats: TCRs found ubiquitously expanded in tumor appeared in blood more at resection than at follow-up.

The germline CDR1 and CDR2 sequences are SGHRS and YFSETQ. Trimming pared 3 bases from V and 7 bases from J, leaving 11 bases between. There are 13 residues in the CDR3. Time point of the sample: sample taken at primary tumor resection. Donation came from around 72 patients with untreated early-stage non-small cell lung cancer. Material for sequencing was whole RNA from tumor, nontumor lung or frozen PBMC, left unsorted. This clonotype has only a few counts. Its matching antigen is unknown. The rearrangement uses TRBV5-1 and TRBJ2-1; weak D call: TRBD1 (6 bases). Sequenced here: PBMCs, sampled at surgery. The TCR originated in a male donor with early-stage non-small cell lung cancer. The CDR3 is CASSSGGRNEQFF. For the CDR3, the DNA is TGCGCCAGCAGCTCTGGGGGCAGGAATGAGCAGTTCTTC.